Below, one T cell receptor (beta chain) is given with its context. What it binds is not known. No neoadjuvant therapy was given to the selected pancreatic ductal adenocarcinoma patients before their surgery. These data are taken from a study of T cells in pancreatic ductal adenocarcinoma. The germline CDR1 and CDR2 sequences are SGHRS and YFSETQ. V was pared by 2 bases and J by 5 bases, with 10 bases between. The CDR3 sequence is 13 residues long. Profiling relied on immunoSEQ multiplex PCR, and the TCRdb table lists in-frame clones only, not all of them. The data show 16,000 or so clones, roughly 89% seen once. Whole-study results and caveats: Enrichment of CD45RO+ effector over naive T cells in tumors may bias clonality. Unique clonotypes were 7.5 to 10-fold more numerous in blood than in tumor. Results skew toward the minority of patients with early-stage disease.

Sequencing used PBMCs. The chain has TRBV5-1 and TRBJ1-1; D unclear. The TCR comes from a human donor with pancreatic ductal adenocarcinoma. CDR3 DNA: TGCGCCAGCAGCTTTGACCCGGGGACTGAAGCTTTCTTT. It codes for CASSFDPGTEAFF.